This T cell receptor (beta chain) is from a study of T cell responses to AZD1222 COVID-19 vaccine. As regards this clone: At the DNA level, this CDR3 is encoded by other sequences in the same sample as well.

Germline loops: CDR1 MGHRA, CDR2 YSYEKL. V was shortened by 0 bases and J by 2 bases, with 11 bases between the two germline ends. The CDR3 is 16 amino acids. Assay: immunoSEQ multiplex PCR; the TCRdb copy retains only in-frame clones and omits some. The sample has 77,000 or so clones, 75% to 95% seen once. The chain is built from TRBV4-1 and TRBJ1-5; D not resolved. This receptor was identified in an adult who received the AZD1222 COVID-19 vaccine. This sample comprised peripheral blood, obtained 28 days after the second AZD1222 dose. The CDR3 region is CASSQDGGLGNQPQHF. For the CDR3, the DNA is TGCGCCAGCAGCCAAGACGGAGGGCTTGGCAATCAGCCCCAGCATTTT.